The subject of this entry is one T cell receptor (beta chain). Its specificity is not known. Using immunoSEQ multiplex PCR, the repertoire was profiled, and TCRdb retains in-frame clones only, with some absent. This table holds fewer than 80,000 clones, over 65% found once. V lost 1 base and J 7 bases, leaving 14 bases between the germline ends. The CDR3 is made up of 15 amino acids. The germline V gene has CDR1 SGHTA and CDR2 FQGNSA. The entry originates in a study of OX40 agonist ivuxolimab in advanced cancers. In the study overall: Ivuxolimab is an agonistic anti-OX40 (CD134) antibody, and patients were treated with it. Six ivuxolimab dose levels, 0.01 to 10 mg/kg, were given intravenously every 2 weeks. Participants, 82.7% male, averaged roughly 60 years of age, ranging from roughly 20 to 80.

Study-wide points: Clones of CD4+ and CD8+ blood T cells grew by week 6 at doses of 0.1 to 3.0 mg/kg.

The rearrangement joins TRBV7-2 to TRBJ1-5, with no clear D. Source: CD4+ or CD8+ T cells sorted from blood, taken in a trial of the OX40 agonist ivuxolimab. The clonotype was recovered from an adult with an advanced solid tumor such as melanoma, head and neck, liver or kidney cancer. The CDR3 DNA sequence: TGTGCCAGCAGCTTAGATGTCGGTAGGCGCCAGCCCCAGCATTTT. Its translation: CASSLDVGRRQPQHF.